These 19 T cell receptor beta chains share one sample of origin, sequenced in a study of shared clonotypes between healthy human individuals. Profiled with immunoSEQ multiplex PCR; TCRdb holds only in-frame clones, not every one. Altogether about 1.1 million clones are present, 70% to 80% being singletons, with the ten largest covering approximately 0.52%. What was sequenced was memory CD4+ T cells from PBMCs. Stated subset: CD45RA-negative fraction. The receptor set was obtained from a man between 18 and 29 years old in good health. Some clones in this sample may be carry-over from other donors' samples.

V usage is TRBV6-1 and J usage is TRBJ2-7; unclear D gene. Germline V gene lookup returns CDR1 MNHNS and CDR2 SASEGT. With 1 base removed from V and 9 bases from J, the gap between germline ends came to 10 bases. The CDR3 is 12 residues long. The CDR3 sequence is CASSEGFVVQYF. The CDR3 DNA follows: TGTGCCAGCAGTGAAGGGTTTGTGGTGCAGTACTTC.

V is TRBV5-1 and J is TRBJ1-1, with a weak D call TRBD1 (5 bases). The germline gives CDR1 SGHRS, CDR2 YFSETQ. Trimming took off 0 bases at V and 11 bases at J, with 17 bases between the two ends. This CDR3 spans 14 amino acids. CDR3 protein: CASSLVGGAAYAFF. For the CDR3, the DNA is TGCGCCAGCAGCTTGGTAGGCGGGGCAGCCTACGCTTTCTTT.

The chain combines TRBV2 with TRBJ2-1; D perhaps matches TRBD1 (6 bases). The CDR3 extends over 12 amino acids. From germline, CDR1 is SNHLY and CDR2 FYNNEI. V was trimmed by 6 bases and J by 8 bases, leaving 11 bases between them. This CDR3 is CASSSQGDEQFF. The DNA of the CDR3 is TGTGCCAGCAGCTCACAGGGAGATGAGCAGTTCTTC.

This chain connects TRBV19 to TRBJ1-5, with TRBD1 matching over 9 bases. The CDR3 consists of 16 residues. With 5 bases clipped from V and 3 bases from J, the junction kept 8 bases outside the gene matches. The germline V gene has CDR1 LNHDA and CDR2 SQIVND (reference sequence). CDR3: CASSPRTGAANQPQHF. The CDR3 DNA sequence: TGTGCCAGTAGTCCAAGGACAGGGGCCGCCAATCAGCCCCAGCATTTT.

This chain joins TRBV5-1 and TRBJ2-7; TRBD1 aligns across 7 bases. The CDR3 loop spans 13 amino acids. The germline gives CDR1 SGHRS, CDR2 YFSETQ. J lost 2 bases, V lost 4 bases, and 3 bases had no gene match. The CDR3 loop is CASSRDSTYEQYF. Here the CDR3 DNA reads TGCGCCAGCAGCCGGGACAGTACCTACGAGCAGTACTTC.

This clone was recorded many times. Other DNA sequences of this sample code for an identical CDR3. The genes are TRBV7-9 and TRBJ2-7; 12 bases are a match to TRBD1. The CDR3 spans 14 residues. CDR1 SEHNR and CDR2 FQNEAQ come from the germline V gene (reference sequence). Trimming cost V 5 bases and J 7 bases; bases outside gene matches: 6. This CDR3 is CASSRDRGREEQYF. Here the CDR3 DNA reads TGTGCCAGCAGCCGGGACAGGGGGCGCGAGGAGCAGTACTTC.

The chain recombines TRBV11-2 with TRBJ2-7; D might be TRBD2 (5 bases). The V end lost 3 bases, the J end lost 2 bases, and 14 bases lay between the germline ends. CDR1 is SGHAT and CDR2 is FQNNGV in the germline V gene. There are 15 residues in the CDR3. The CDR3 region is CASSFRDRLAYEQYF. Here the CDR3 DNA reads TGTGCCAGCAGCTTCCGGGATCGGCTAGCCTACGAGCAGTACTTC.

This chain joins TRBV5-1 and TRBJ2-1, with a tentative D call TRBD1 (6 bases). Germline V CDR1 and CDR2: SGHRS, YFSETQ. The CDR3 has 15 residues. Trimming took 7 bases from V and 1 from J, leaving 15 bases between them. The DNA for the CDR3 is TGCGCCAGCGCCAGACAGGCCAATTCCTACAATGAGCAGTTCTTC. Protein: CASARQANSYNEQFF.

The genes are TRBV4-3 and TRBJ1-4; D is perhaps TRBD1 (5 bases). Trimming removed 4 bases from V and 2 bases from J, with 11 bases in between. Per germline, CDR1 LGHNA and CDR2 YSLEER. The CDR3 covers 15 residues. CDR3 in DNA: TGCGCCAGCAGCCTCCGGGCAGGGACTAATGAAAAACTGTTTTTT. It translates to CASSLRAGTNEKLFF.

The chain is built from TRBV5-1 and TRBJ2-7, with 7 nucleotides matching TRBD1. The CDR3 is 15 amino acids. The germline V gene has CDR1 SGHRS and CDR2 YFSETQ. V was pared by 4 bases and J by 4 bases, with 11 bases of the junction left unmatched. The CDR3 DNA sequence: TGCGCCAGCAGCCGACTTCAGGGGGAAGGTTACGAGCAGTACTTC. It codes for CASSRLQGEGYEQYF.

This chain links TRBV11-1 with TRBJ1-4; TRBD1 is a possible D gene (6 bases). The CDR3 is 17 residues long. The V end was cut by 0 bases, the J end by 0 bases, with 11 bases between. Looked up from germline, CDR1 is SGHAT and CDR2 is FQDESV (reference sequence). The CDR3 DNA reads TGTGCCAGCAGCTTAGCCAGGGGACCTGCAACTAATGAAAAACTGTTTTTT. Translation: CASSLARGPATNEKLFF.

This sequence joins TRBV28 and TRBJ2-4; D is unclear. The CDR3 covers 16 residues. Germline V gene data show CDR1 as MDHEN and CDR2 as SYDVKM. The ends were cut back, 6 bases at V and 1 base at J, with 16 bases in the middle. The CDR3 DNA follows: TGTGCCAGCAGCCCAACGGACGGTTCGGCCAAAAACATTCAGTACTTC. This translates into CASSPTDGSAKNIQYF.

The genes are TRBV11-2 and TRBJ2-1; TRBD2 matches 11 bases. V shed 4 bases and J 4 bases; nucleotides not matched to a gene: 6. CDR1 is SGHAT, CDR2 FQNNGV, per germline. The CDR3 is 16 residues long. The CDR3: CASSYGTSGHYNEQFF. As DNA, the CDR3 is TGTGCCAGCAGCTACGGGACTAGCGGTCATTACAATGAGCAGTTCTTC.

In this sample, this clone turned up once. The chain has TRBV28 and TRBJ2-5; possible D gene TRBD2, 6 bases. The germline V gene encodes CDR1 MDHEN and CDR2 SYDVKM. This CDR3 is 16 amino acids long. Deletions cut 7 bases from V and 4 bases from J, with 22 bases between. CDR3: CASNSHGGWSGETQYF. CDR3 nucleotides: TGTGCCAGCAACTCCCACGGGGGATGGTCGGGAGAGACCCAGTACTTC.

The chain has TRBV10-1 and TRBJ1-1; no definite D call. The CDR3 contains 13 residues. Germline V gene lookup returns CDR1 WNHNN and CDR2 SYGVQD (reference sequence). V was pared by 2 bases and J by 11 bases, with 15 bases between. The CDR3 nucleotides are TGCGCCAGCAGTGAGATTGTGGGCTTGGGGGCTTTCTTT. It translates to CASSEIVGLGAFF.

The V gene is TRBV7-8, the J gene TRBJ1-2; D is unresolved. Looked up from germline, CDR1 is SGHVS and CDR2 is FQNEAQ. V was pared by 1 base and J by 5 bases, with 11 bases between. The CDR3 totals 14 residues. In DNA form, the CDR3 reads TGTGCCAGCAGCTTAGGATCCGGGAGGTATGGCTACACCTTC. Translated: CASSLGSGRYGYTF.

This clone was seen a few times. The chain uses TRBV14 and TRBJ2-1; no clear D. The V gene lost 4 bases and the J gene lost 4 bases, with 5 bases spanning the gap. Germline loops: CDR1 SGHDN, CDR2 FVKESK. This CDR3 comprises 12 residues. The CDR3 here is CASSLIYNEQFF. CDR3 coding DNA: TGTGCCAGCAGCCTGATTTACAATGAGCAGTTCTTC.

This clone was counted only a few times. This rearrangement joins TRBV11-2 to TRBJ2-7; 15 nucleotides line up with TRBD2. Germline V gene sequence: CDR1 SGHAT, CDR2 FQNNGV. The trim removed 3 bases at V and 3 bases at J, leaving 3 bases unmatched. The CDR3 loop spans 16 amino acids. CDR3 sequence: CASSLGLAGGHYEQYF. For the CDR3, the DNA is TGTGCCAGCAGCTTGGGACTAGCGGGAGGACACTACGAGCAGTACTTC.

The V call is TRBV7-2, the J call TRBJ1-3; D might be TRBD1 (5 bases). Germline CDR1 SGHTA, CDR2 FQGNSA. The CDR3 length is 17 residues. Trimming pared 2 bases from V and 0 bases from J, leaving 14 bases between. The CDR3 DNA is TGTGCCAGCAGCTTATTAGGGACCACAGGCTCTGGAAACACCATATATTTT. It translates to CASSLLGTTGSGNTIYF. The variable domain in full, completed from reference TRBV7-2 and TRBJ1-3, reads GAGVSQSPSNKVTEKGKDVELRCDPISGHTALYWYRQSLGQGLEFLIYFQGNSAPDKSGLPSDRFSAERTGGSVSTLTIQRTQQEDSAVYLCASSLLGTTGSGNTIYFGEGSWLTVV.